One sample yielded the 13 T cell receptor beta chains listed below, sequenced in a study of vaccination effects on CD4 cells after COVID-19. Antigen specificity for these receptors is unknown. The assay was immunoSEQ multiplex PCR, and TCRdb's table has in-frame clones only and misses some. The table shows approximately 66,000 clones, with under 80% occurring only once. With approximately 10 days of culture completed, CD4+ T cells were isolated. Two-dose vaccination with either BNT162b2 or mRNA-1273 was given to the participants. The sample here was CD4+ T cells from PBMCs cultured without peptide, taken after COVID-19 vaccination. Receptor source: a human donor who received a COVID-19 vaccine.

This clone turned up a few times. The J gene is TRBJ1-2, the V gene TRBV7-3; D possibly corresponds to TRBD1 (6 bases). This CDR3 has 12 amino acids. The V end lost 5 bases, the J end lost 5 bases, and 9 bases lay between the germline ends. Germline values: CDR1 SGHTA, CDR2 FQGTGA. CDR3 nucleotides: TGTGCCAGCAGCGTTACAGGGTATGGCTACACCTTC. This gives the protein CASSVTGYGYTF.

V and J are TRBV7-2 and TRBJ2-5; unclear D gene. The CDR3 is made up of 14 amino acids. The V end was cut by 5 bases, the J end by 1 base, with 11 bases between. Germline values: CDR1 SGHTA, CDR2 FQGNSA. CDR3 DNA: TGTGCCAGCAGCCCCTCTGCATTCCAAGAGACCCAGTACTTC. Its protein is CASSPSAFQETQYF.

The chain is built from TRBV2 and TRBJ1-1; tentative D call: TRBD1 (5 bases). The V gene lost 7 bases and the J gene lost 6 bases, with 18 bases spanning the gap. Looked up from germline, CDR1 is SNHLY and CDR2 is FYNNEI. The CDR3 has 14 amino acids. The CDR3 spells CASTWDREWAEAFF. The CDR3 nucleotides read TGTGCCAGCACCTGGGACCGGGAGTGGGCTGAAGCTTTCTTT.

V gene TRBV6-4 combines with J gene TRBJ2-1, with D perhaps being TRBD1 or TRBD2 (5 bases each). With 7 bases removed from V and 9 bases from J, the gap between germline ends came to 19 bases. The CDR3 loop spans 14 amino acids. CDR1 and CDR2 from the germline V gene are MRHNA and SNTAGT. The CDR3 nucleotides read TGTGCCAGCACCCCCAATTACGGTGGGGGTGAGCAGTTCTTC. As protein: CASTPNYGGGEQFF.

J is TRBJ1-6 and V is TRBV2; 9 nucleotides align to TRBD1. The CDR3 has 14 residues. The germline V gene has CDR1 SNHLY and CDR2 FYNNEI. Losses at the gene ends were 5 bases for V and 10 bases for J; bases not matched to a gene: 6. The CDR3 bases are TGTGCCAGCAGTAAACAGGGGGCGAGGTCACCCCTCCACTTT. Translation gives CASSKQGARSPLHF.

The genes are TRBV6-2 or TRBV6-3 and TRBJ2-1; 7 bases are a match to TRBD1. The V segment lost 0 bases and the J segment 5 bases; nucleotides outside the gene matches: 13. Germline loops: CDR1 MNHEY, CDR2 SVGEGT. This CDR3 region has 18 residues. The CDR3 DNA reads TGTGCCAGCAGTTACTCCCGCTTACAGGGGATTTGGAACAATGAGCAGTTCTTC. Its protein is CASSYSRLQGIWNNEQFF.

V gene TRBV7-3 combines with J gene TRBJ2-2; unclear D gene. Germline values: CDR1 SGHTA, CDR2 FQGTGA. Trimming pared 2 bases from V and 1 base from J, leaving 8 bases between. The CDR3 consists of 15 residues. The CDR3 coding sequence is TGTGCCAGCAGCTTAGCCCCGGGGAACACCGGGGAGCTGTTTTTT. This translates into CASSLAPGNTGELFF.

V gene TRBV6-2 or TRBV6-3 combines with J gene TRBJ2-7, with D possibly being TRBD1 or TRBD2 (5 bases each). The ends were cut back, 2 bases at V and 2 bases at J, with 19 bases in the middle. CDR3 size: 17 residues. From germline, CDR1 is MNHEY and CDR2 SVGEGT. CDR3 amino acids: CASSYPHGTAGPYEQYV. As DNA, the CDR3 is TGTGCCAGCAGTTACCCTCACGGGACGGCGGGTCCCTACGAGCAGTACGTC.

The V and J genes are TRBV21-1 and TRBJ2-3. TRBV21-1 corresponds to a pseudogene. This CDR3 is 12 amino acids long. DNA for the CDR3: TGTGCCAGCAGTGAAGACACAGATACGCAGTATTTT. Translated, it gives CASSEDTDTQYF.

V gene TRBV19 combines with J gene TRBJ2-3; 8 nucleotides line up with TRBD1. Germline CDR1 LNHDA, CDR2 SQIVND (reference sequence). The CDR3 runs 14 residues. V was clipped by 8 bases and J by 3 bases; unmatched bases: 7. The CDR3 here is CASAQGASTDTQYF. CDR3 nucleotides: TGTGCCAGTGCGCAGGGGGCATCTACAGATACGCAGTATTTT. The whole variable domain, remainder taken from reference TRBV19 and TRBJ2-3, is DGGITQSPKYLFRKEGQNVTLSCEQNLNHDAMYWYRQDPGQGLRLIYYSQIVNDFQKGDIAEGYSVSREKKESFPLTVTSAQKNPTAFYLCASAQGASTDTQYFGPGTRLTVL.

The chain combines TRBV2 with TRBJ2-1; 7 bases align to TRBD1. The trim removed 2 bases at V and 4 bases at J, leaving 8 bases unmatched. There are 16 residues in the CDR3. The germline V gene encodes CDR1 SNHLY and CDR2 FYNNEI. The CDR3 coding sequence is TGTGCCAGCAGTGAATCTATAGGGACAGTATACAATGAGCAGTTCTTC. Residues: CASSESIGTVYNEQFF.

The V call is TRBV3-1 (or the pseudogene TRBV3-2), the J call TRBJ1-1; D remains unclear. Germline values: CDR1 LGHDT, CDR2 YNNKEL (reference sequence). The CDR3 loop spans 13 amino acids. The V end was cut by 5 bases, the J end by 2 bases, with 9 bases between. This CDR3 is CASSTDINTEAFF. The CDR3 DNA is TGTGCCAGCAGCACTGACATAAACACTGAAGCTTTCTTT.

The CDR3: CASSSRGPGTGDYGYTF. CDR3 sequence (DNA): TGTGCCAGCAGCAGTAGAGGCCCCGGGACAGGCGACTATGGCTACACCTTC. The rearrangement uses TRBV7-3 and TRBJ1-2; 8 bases match TRBD1. The V and J ends lost 5 bases and 3 bases, in that order; junction bases with no gene match: 14. The germline CDR1 and CDR2 sequences are SGHTA and FQGTGA. The CDR3 consists of 17 residues.